This record concerns one T cell receptor beta chain sequence. The data originate from a study of blood T cell repertoires in COVID-19. Repertoires were generated with immunoSEQ multiplex PCR, while TCRdb's copy carries only in-frame clones and drops some. The sample shows some 150,000 clones, roughly 89% of them seen only once. V was trimmed by 3 bases and J by 3 bases, leaving 9 bases between them. This CDR3 comprises 14 residues. Germline CDR1 reads KGHSH; CDR2 reads LQKENI. The receptor was derived from a woman aged 55-70 years who had recovered from COVID-19. The sequencing input was peripheral blood. The V call is TRBV18, the J call TRBJ1-3; no reliable D call. The CDR3 DNA follows: TGTGCCAGCTCACCGGAGCAAGTTGGAAACACCATATATTTT. As protein: CASSPEQVGNTIYF.